This T cell receptor (beta chain) emerged from a study of cytomegalovirus exposure and HLA in healthy donors. Overall study findings and caveats: The authors judged a highly shared variant cluster likely a sequencing artifact.

Germline-derived CDR1 and CDR2 are MGHRA and YSYEKL. The CDR3 extends over 17 amino acids. Trimming took 1 base from V and 9 from J, leaving 22 bases between them. The table lists this clone with a few counts. Its antigen is undetermined. 60 Vbeta and 13 Jbeta primers were used in PCR. Here immunoSEQ multiplex PCR was the method, and the copy in TCRdb shows in-frame clones only, minus some. The sample holds roughly 220,000 clones, 80% to 90% seen once. The chain couples TRBV4-1 to TRBJ2-1; D is perhaps TRBD1 (6 bases). The specimen was PBMCs. The TCR sequence derives from a young man in good health and CMV-seronegative. CDR3 in amino acids: CASSQASAQGRGSEQFF. CDR3 DNA: TGCGCCAGCAGCCAAGCAAGCGCTCAGGGGCGAGGTTCTGAGCAGTTCTTC.